Presented here are 16 T cell receptor beta chains from one specimen sequenced in a study of patients and donors after allogeneic stem cell transplantation. TCRdb itself ran the RT-PCR reads through MiXCR, one entry per CDR3 protein. The table records roughly 21,000 distinct CDR3 sequences, 25% to 30% of them present only once. The source material was blood, either unsorted or a sorted T cell fraction (not recorded which). Receptor source: a human donor who was either an allogeneic HSCT recipient or a stem cell or donor lymphocyte infusion donor (not recorded which). It is not recorded whose cells these are; they may come from a transplant donor.

The chain employs TRBV4-2 and TRBJ1-6, with a possible D match to TRBD1 (5 bases). CDR3 size: 16 residues. Germline assignment: CDR1 LGHNA and CDR2 YNFKEQ. V was pared by 1 base and J by 7 bases, with 14 bases between. Here the CDR3 DNA reads TGTGCCAGCAGCCAAGCGTCGGGACGGCCGAATTCACCCCTCCACTTT. Residues: CASSQASGRPNSPLHF.

This chain connects TRBV5-6 to TRBJ1-5; 10 bases map to TRBD1. With 4 bases clipped from V and 6 bases from J, the junction kept 4 bases outside the gene matches. CDR1 is SGHDT and CDR2 is YYEEEE in the germline V gene. This CDR3 has 14 residues. In nucleotides, the CDR3 is TGTGCCAGCAGCGTGACAGGGGGCAGTCAGCCCCAGCATTTT. Amino acids: CASSVTGGSQPQHF. The variable domain in full, completed from reference TRBV5-6 and TRBJ1-5, reads DAGVTQSPTHLIKTRGQQVTLRCSPKSGHDTVSWYQQALGQGPQFIFQYYEEEERQRGNFPDRFSGHQFPNYSSELNVNALLLGDSALYLCASSVTGGSQPQHFGDGTRLSIL.

This chain joins TRBV4-3 and TRBJ1-6; no reliable D call. CDR3 length: 15 residues. CDR1 LGHNA and CDR2 YSLEER come from the germline V gene. Trimming shortened V by 0 bases and J by 10 bases, and 13 bases separated the two germline ends. The CDR3 here is CASSQEGGQRSPLHF. For the CDR3, the DNA is TGCGCCAGCAGCCAAGAGGGCGGTCAGCGGTCACCCCTCCACTTT.

The J gene is TRBJ1-6, the V gene TRBV9; D is uncertain. Trimming took 4 bases from V and 7 from J, leaving 15 bases between them. This CDR3 is 15 amino acids long. Germline CDR1 reads SGDLS; CDR2 reads YYNGEE. CDR3 in amino acids: CASSPFGLENSPLHF. For the CDR3, the DNA is TGTGCCAGCAGCCCTTTTGGGCTAGAGAATTCACCCCTCCACTTT. Supplemented by reference TRBV9 and TRBJ1-6, the full variable domain reads DSGVTQTPKHLITATGQRVTLRCSPRSGDLSVYWYQQSLDQGLQFLIQYYNGEERAKGNILERFSAQQFPDLHSELNLSSLELGDSALYFCASSPFGLENSPLHFGNGTRLTVT.

This clonotype was seen more than once but under ten times. The chain joins TRBV12-3 or TRBV12-4 to TRBJ1-2, with D possibly TRBD1 on 5 matching bases. This CDR3 comprises 16 residues. The V end lost 5 bases, the J end lost 1 base, and 17 bases lay between the germline ends. Here the CDR3 reads CASSLGYGRGNYGYTF. The CDR3 DNA reads TGTGCCAGCAGTCTAGGGTACGGGAGGGGTAACTATGGCTACACCTTC.

This clonotype was counted only a few times. The J gene is TRBJ2-3, the V gene TRBV10-3; D is perhaps TRBD2 (6 bases). Germline V CDR1 and CDR2: ENHRY, SYGVKD. The V end lost 10 bases, the J end lost 0 bases, and 17 bases lay between the germline ends. This CDR3 spans 15 amino acids. The CDR3 DNA is TGTGCCACTTCCGATAGCGGTTATAGCACAGATACGCAGTATTTT. Translating gives CATSDSGYSTDTQYF.

This chain joins TRBV11-2 and TRBJ1-1; D call uncertain. The CDR3 is made up of 11 amino acids. The V gene's germline CDR1 is SGHAT and CDR2 FQNNGV. The CDR3, as DNA: TGTGGAACGCGGGAGAACACTGAAGCTTTCTTT. Protein: CGTRENTEAFF.

The rearrangement uses TRBV7-2 and TRBJ1-4, with D unclear. CDR1 is SGHTA, CDR2 FQGNSA, per germline. Trimming removed 0 bases from V and 5 bases from J, with 10 bases in between. The CDR3 spans 15 residues. CDR3 in amino acids: CASSLARKGNEKLFF. CDR3 sequence (DNA): TGTGCCAGCAGCTTAGCGCGGAAAGGCAATGAAAAACTGTTTTTT.

DNA for the CDR3: TGTGCCAGCAGTCCCCGGGGTAGCGGGGCCCCTCCTGAGCAGTTCTTC. This gives the protein CASSPRGSGAPPEQFF. V gene TRBV12-3 or TRBV12-4 combines with J gene TRBJ2-1; 8 positions match TRBD2. V gave up 5 bases and J gave up 9 bases; unmatched junction bases: 15. This CDR3 has 16 residues.

The gene calls are TRBV19 and TRBJ1-1, with a possible D match to TRBD1 (6 bases). CDR1 and CDR2 (germline): LNHDA, SQIVND (reference sequence). Trimming left V 3 bases short and J 0 bases short, with 11 bases between. This CDR3 comprises 15 residues. The CDR3 protein is CASSMGDRMNTEAFF. The DNA for the CDR3 is TGTGCCAGTAGTATGGGTGACAGGATGAACACTGAAGCTTTCTTT.

The chain is built from TRBV24-1 and TRBJ2-6; D is possibly TRBD1 (6 bases). Germline CDR1 KGHDR, CDR2 SFDVKD. V was trimmed by 2 bases and J by 0 bases, leaving 10 bases between them. The CDR3 has 17 amino acids. The chain's CDR3 is CATSDWTASSGANVLTF. CDR3 sequence (DNA): TGTGCCACCAGTGATTGGACAGCCAGCTCTGGGGCCAACGTCCTGACTTTC.

The chain employs TRBV7-8 and TRBJ1-4, with D perhaps TRBD1 (6 bases). The germline V and J ends were trimmed by 5 bases and 5 bases, with 9 bases remaining between them. The CDR3 consists of 13 residues. Germline CDR1 reads SGHVS; CDR2 reads FQNEAQ. The CDR3 nucleotides read TGTGCCAGCAGCCGGGACAACAATGAAAAACTGTTTTTT. Encoded protein: CASSRDNNEKLFF.

The chain couples TRBV28 to TRBJ1-6; the D gene is possibly TRBD1 (6 bases). V was trimmed by 6 bases and J by 0 bases, leaving 12 bases between them. The germline CDR1 and CDR2 sequences are MDHEN and SYDVKM. The length of the CDR3 is 16 residues. The CDR3 loop reads CASSSDRNSYNSPLHF. The CDR3 coding sequence is TGTGCCAGCAGCTCTGACAGGAACTCCTATAATTCACCCCTCCACTTT. Variable domain in full (rest from reference TRBV28 and TRBJ1-6): DVKVTQSSRYLVKRTGEKVFLECVQDMDHENMFWYRQDPGLGLRLIYFSYDVKMKEKGDIPEGYSVSREKKERFSLILESASTNQTSMYLCASSSDRNSYNSPLHFGNGTRLTVT.

The gene calls are TRBV5-4 and TRBJ1-2; no clear D. Germline CDR1 and CDR2: SGHNT and YYREEE (reference sequence). Trimming took off 0 bases at V and 4 bases at J, with 7 bases between the two ends. The CDR3 runs 13 residues. This CDR3 is CASSLAASYGYTF. Written as DNA, the CDR3 is TGTGCCAGCAGCTTGGCGGCCTCCTATGGCTACACCTTC. Looking up the rest from reference TRBV5-4 and TRBJ1-2 gives the full variable domain: ETGVTQSPTHLIKTRGQQVTLRCSSQSGHNTVSWYQQALGQGPQFIFQYYREEENGRGNFPPRFSGLQFPNYSSELNVNALELDDSALYLCASSLAASYGYTFGSGTRLTVV.

The gene calls are TRBV5-1 and TRBJ1-1; tentatively, D is TRBD1 (5 bases). The ends were cut back, 3 bases at V and 4 bases at J, with 19 bases in the middle. In germline, CDR1 is SGHRS, CDR2 YFSETQ. The CDR3 is 16 residues long. In DNA form, the CDR3 reads TGCGCCAGCAGCTGGACCGTCCAGGGAGGCGGCACTGAAGCTTTCTTT. It codes for CASSWTVQGGGTEAFF.

V is TRBV9 and J is TRBJ1-2, with 8 bases aligning to TRBD1. Germline V gives CDR1 SGDLS, CDR2 YYNGEE. The CDR3 loop spans 14 amino acids. J gave up 4 bases and V 2 bases, and 4 bases lay outside the gene matches. As DNA, the CDR3 is TGTGCCAGCAGCGTGTCCGGGACAGGCTATGGCTACACCTTC. Protein product: CASSVSGTGYGYTF.